The clone carrying this T cell receptor (beta chain) was recorded many times. The antigen is not known. A roughly 10 ml volume of fresh peripheral blood provided the PBMCs. The CDR3 is 15 residues long. CDR1 and CDR2 (germline): MDHEN, SYDVKM. V lost 2 bases to trimming and J lost 7 bases, with 15 bases between them. TCR beta CDR3 regions were amplified from RNA transcripts. TCR CDR3 underwent first-round RT-PCR with the HTBI primer set. TCRdb fed the multiplex PCR reads into MiXCR, producing one record per CDR3 protein. The data hold under 400,000 distinct CDR3 sequences, with roughly 20% observed a single time. This record comes from a study of T cells in Graves' hyperthyroidism and ophthalmopathy. The study, taken as a whole, reports: Clonotypes that were expanded in thyroid above 0.001 mostly appeared in blood too. The model predicted ophthalmopathy a median around six months before onset. Ophthalmopathy was told apart from stable hyperthyroidism by a 13 V-J model.

Sequencing was performed on blood. V usage is TRBV28 and J usage is TRBJ1-5; D gene unclear. The TCR comes from a woman aged 40 to 50 with Graves' ophthalmopathy. CDR3 in amino acids: CASSLGSGYRQPQHF. The CDR3 coding sequence is TGTGCCAGCAGTTTAGGTTCCGGGTATCGGCAGCCCCAGCATTTT.